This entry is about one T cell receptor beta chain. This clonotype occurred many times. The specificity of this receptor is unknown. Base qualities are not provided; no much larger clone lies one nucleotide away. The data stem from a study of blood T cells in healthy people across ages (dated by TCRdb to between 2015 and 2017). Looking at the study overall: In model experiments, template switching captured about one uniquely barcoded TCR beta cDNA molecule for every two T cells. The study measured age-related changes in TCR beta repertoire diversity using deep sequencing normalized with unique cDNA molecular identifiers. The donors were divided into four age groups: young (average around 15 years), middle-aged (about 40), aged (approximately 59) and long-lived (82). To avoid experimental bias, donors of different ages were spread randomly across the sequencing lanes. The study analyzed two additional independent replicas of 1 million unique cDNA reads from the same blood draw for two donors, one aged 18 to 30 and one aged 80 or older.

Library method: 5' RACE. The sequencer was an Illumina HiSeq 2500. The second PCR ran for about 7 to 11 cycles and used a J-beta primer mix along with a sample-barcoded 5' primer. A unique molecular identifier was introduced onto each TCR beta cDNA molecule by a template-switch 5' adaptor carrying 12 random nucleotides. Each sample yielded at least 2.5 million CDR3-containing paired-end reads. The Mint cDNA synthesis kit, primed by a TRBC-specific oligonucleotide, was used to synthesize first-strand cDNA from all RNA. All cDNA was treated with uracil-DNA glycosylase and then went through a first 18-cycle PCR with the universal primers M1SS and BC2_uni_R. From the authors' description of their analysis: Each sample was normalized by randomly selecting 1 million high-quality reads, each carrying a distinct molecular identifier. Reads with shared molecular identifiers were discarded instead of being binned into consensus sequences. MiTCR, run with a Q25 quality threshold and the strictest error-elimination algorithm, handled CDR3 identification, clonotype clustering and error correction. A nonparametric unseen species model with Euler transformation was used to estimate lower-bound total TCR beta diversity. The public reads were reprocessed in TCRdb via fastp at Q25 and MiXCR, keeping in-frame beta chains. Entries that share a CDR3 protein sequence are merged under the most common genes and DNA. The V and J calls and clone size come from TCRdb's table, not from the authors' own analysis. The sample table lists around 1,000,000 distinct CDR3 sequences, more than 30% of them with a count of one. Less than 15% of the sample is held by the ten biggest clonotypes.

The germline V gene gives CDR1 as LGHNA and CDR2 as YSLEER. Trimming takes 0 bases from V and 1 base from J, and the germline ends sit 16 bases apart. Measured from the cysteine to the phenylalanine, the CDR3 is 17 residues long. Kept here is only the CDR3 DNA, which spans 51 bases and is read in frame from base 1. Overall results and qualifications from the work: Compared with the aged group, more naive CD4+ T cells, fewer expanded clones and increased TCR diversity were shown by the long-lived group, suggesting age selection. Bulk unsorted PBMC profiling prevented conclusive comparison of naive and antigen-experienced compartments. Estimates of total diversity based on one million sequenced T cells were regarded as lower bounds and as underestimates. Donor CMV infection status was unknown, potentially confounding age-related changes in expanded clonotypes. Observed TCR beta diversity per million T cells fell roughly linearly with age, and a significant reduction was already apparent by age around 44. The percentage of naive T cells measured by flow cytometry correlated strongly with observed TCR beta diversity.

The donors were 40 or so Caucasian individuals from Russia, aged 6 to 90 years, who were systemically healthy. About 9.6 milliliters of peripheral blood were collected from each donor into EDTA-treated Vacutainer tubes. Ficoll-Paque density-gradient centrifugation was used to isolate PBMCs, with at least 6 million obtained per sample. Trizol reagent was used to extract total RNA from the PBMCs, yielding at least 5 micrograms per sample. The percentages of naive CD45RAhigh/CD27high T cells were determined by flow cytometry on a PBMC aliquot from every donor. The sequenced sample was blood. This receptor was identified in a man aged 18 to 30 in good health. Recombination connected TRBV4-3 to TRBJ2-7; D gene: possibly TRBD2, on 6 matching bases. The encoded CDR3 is CASSQDTADYRSYEQYF. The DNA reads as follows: TGCGCCAGCAGCCAAGATACGGCGGACTACCGTTCCTACGAGCAGTACTTC.